The 14 T cell receptor beta chains given below trace back to one sample, sequenced in a study of blood T cell repertoires in COVID-19. Sequencing was performed with immunoSEQ multiplex PCR; in TCRdb, only in-frame clones are kept and a portion is missing. Altogether 150,000 to 200,000 clones are present, about four fifths being singletons, with the ten largest covering 10% to 15%. The sequenced sample consisted of peripheral blood. The source of these receptors is a man in his 70s who had recovered from COVID-19.

This chain uses TRBV29-1 with TRBJ2-1; the D is unclear. This CDR3 has 15 residues. Between the trimmed V and J ends, which lost 0 bases and 0 bases, there was a span of 9 bases. Germline V gene sequence: CDR1 SQVTM, CDR2 ANQGSEA. The CDR3 loop is CSVEDLLSSYNEQFF. CDR3 bases: TGCAGCGTTGAAGATCTGTTGAGCTCCTACAATGAGCAGTTCTTC.

The chain employs TRBV18 and TRBJ2-1; tentatively, D is TRBD1 (5 bases). Between the trimmed V and J ends, which lost 4 bases and 7 bases, there was a span of 17 bases. The CDR3 runs 15 residues. Per the germline V gene, CDR1 is KGHSH and CDR2 is LQKENI. CDR3 in amino acids: CASSQGNVGLNEQFF. In DNA, the CDR3 is TGTGCCAGCTCACAGGGGAACGTTGGTCTAAATGAGCAGTTCTTC.

The rearrangement joins TRBV7-9 to TRBJ2-1; TRBD2 agrees at 13 bases. Trimming took 0 bases from V and 4 from J; bases not matched to a gene: 3. Germline V lookup: CDR1 SEHNR, CDR2 FQNEAQ (reference sequence). The CDR3 loop spans 17 amino acids. The CDR3 here is CASSLAQGLAGYNEQFF. The CDR3 DNA is TGTGCCAGCAGCTTAGCCCAGGGACTAGCGGGATACAATGAGCAGTTCTTC.

The chain links TRBV6-6 to TRBJ1-6, with a weak D call TRBD1 (6 bases). Germline values: CDR1 MNHNY, CDR2 SVGAGI (reference sequence). This CDR3 has 16 residues. V was cut by 7 bases and J by 4 bases, with 17 bases left in between. In nucleotides, the CDR3 is TGTGCCAGCACCAAGACCGGGACACTATATAATTCACCCCTCCACTTT. Translated, it gives CASTKTGTLYNSPLHF.

This clone came up once. This sequence joins TRBV4-1 and TRBJ2-3; 7 nucleotides line up with TRBD1. After removal of 0 bases from V and 6 bases from J, the junction contained 3 bases not matched to a gene. In germline, CDR1 is MGHRA, CDR2 YSYEKL. The CDR3 length is 14 residues. The CDR3 spells CASSQEKGQDTQYF. CDR3 nucleotides: TGCGCCAGCAGCCAAGAGAAGGGACAGGATACGCAGTATTTT.

The V call is TRBV6-5, the J call TRBJ2-3, with D possibly TRBD1 on 6 matching bases. CDR3 size: 15 residues. The V gene's germline CDR1 is MNHEY and CDR2 SVGAGI. The V end lost 6 bases, the J end lost 0 bases, and 13 bases lay between the germline ends. The CDR3 nucleotides are TGTGCCAGCAGAACCGGGACAACCAGCACAGATACGCAGTATTTT. It specifies CASRTGTTSTDTQYF.

This chain links TRBV5-1 with TRBJ2-3, with a weak D call TRBD1 (7 bases). The V end lost 2 bases, the J end lost 0 bases, and 19 bases lay between the germline ends. This CDR3 comprises 18 residues. Germline-derived CDR1 and CDR2 are SGHRS and YFSETQ. CDR3 sequence reads: CASSLGGGNNPSTDTQYF. The CDR3, as DNA: TGCGCCAGCAGCTTAGGGGGCGGGAACAATCCCAGCACAGATACGCAGTATTTT.

The CDR3 here is CASSYRGPGELFF. CDR3 DNA: TGTGCCAGCAGTTATAGGGGCCCCGGGGAGCTGTTTTTT. The J gene is TRBJ2-2, the V gene TRBV6-6, with D possibly being TRBD1 (5 bases). The CDR3 covers 13 residues. Looked up from germline, CDR1 is MNHNY and CDR2 is SVGAGI (reference sequence). Trimming pared 3 bases from V and 6 bases from J, leaving 8 bases between.

This CDR3 reads CASSISGTGRLADEKLFF. CDR3 nucleotides: TGTGCCAGTAGTATATCCGGGACAGGGCGATTGGCCGATGAAAAACTGTTTTTT. This rearrangement joins TRBV19 to TRBJ1-4; TRBD1 matches 9 bases. This CDR3 region has 18 residues. The J segment lost 6 bases and the V segment lost 2 bases, leaving 13 bases of the junction unmatched. CDR1 and CDR2 from the germline V gene are LNHDA and SQIVND (reference sequence).

The gene calls are TRBV10-2 and TRBJ2-3; 7 bases are a match to TRBD2. The CDR3 is made up of 14 amino acids. V gave up 6 bases and J gave up 4 bases; unmatched junction bases: 7. Germline V gives CDR1 WSHSY, CDR2 SAAADI. The DNA for the CDR3 is TGCGCCAGCAGCCGAACTGGACTAGCAGATACGCAGTATTTT. Translation gives CASSRTGLADTQYF.

The V and J genes are TRBV6-5 and TRBJ2-1, with 9 bases identical to TRBD2. There are 14 residues in the CDR3. The ends lost 6 bases at V and 8 bases at J; junction bases unmatched: 8. Germline V CDR1 and CDR2: MNHEY, SVGAGI. The CDR3 nucleotides are TGTGCCAGCAGACCGGGACTAGCAGTCCATGAGCAGTTCTTC. It yields the protein CASRPGLAVHEQFF.

This clone appeared a single time. J is TRBJ2-7 and V is TRBV5-4; 12 positions agree with TRBD2. After removal of 3 bases from V and 0 bases from J, the junction contained 7 bases not matched to a gene. CDR1 SGHNT and CDR2 YYREEE come from the germline V gene (reference sequence). There are 17 residues in the CDR3. CDR3 DNA: TGTGCCAGCAGCTCCGCGACTAGCGGGGGACGCTCCTACGAGCAGTACTTC. This encodes CASSSATSGGRSYEQYF.

The chain employs TRBV5-5 and TRBJ2-3; D ambiguous. Germline V gives CDR1 SGHKS, CDR2 YYEKEE (reference sequence). V was trimmed by 4 bases and J by 6 bases, leaving 9 bases between them. The CDR3 is 12 residues long. Here the CDR3 DNA reads TGTGCCAGCAGCGAGCAAACGGATACGCAGTATTTT. Its protein is CASSEQTDTQYF. Full variable domain (outside the CDR3, taken from reference TRBV5-5 and TRBJ2-3): DAGVTQSPTHLIKTRGQQVTLRCSPISGHKSVSWYQQVLGQGPQFIFQYYEKEERGRGNFPDRFSARQFPNYSSELNVNALLLGDSALYLCASSEQTDTQYFGPGTRLTVL.

This clone was seen only a few times. The chain recombines TRBV5-4 with TRBJ1-2, with no clear D. CDR1 is SGHNT and CDR2 is YYREEE in the germline V gene (reference sequence). The CDR3 runs 14 residues. The V gene lost 0 bases and the J gene lost 0 bases, with 6 bases spanning the gap. CDR3 protein: CASSLDGANYGYTF. CDR3 bases: TGTGCCAGCAGCTTGGACGGAGCTAACTATGGCTACACCTTC.